The 22 T cell receptor beta chains below were found in one sample sequenced in a study of T cells in Graves' hyperthyroidism and ophthalmopathy. Amplification of TCR beta CDR3 regions used RNA as the template. First-round RT-PCR of the TCR CDR3 relied on the HTBI primer set. TCRdb used MiXCR to reprocess the multiplex PCR reads, holding one entry per CDR3 protein. The table has a few hundred thousand distinct CDR3 sequences, 15% to 20% seen once. The sequenced sample was blood. These receptors came from a woman aged 18-29 years with Graves' ophthalmopathy.

This chain uses TRBV20-1 with TRBJ1-2; no clear D. This CDR3 comprises 13 residues. V was clipped by 5 bases and J by 2 bases, with 12 bases between them. CDR1 is DFQATT, CDR2 SNEGSKA, per germline (reference sequence). The CDR3 spells CSAGSRTNYGYTF. The CDR3, as DNA: TGCAGTGCTGGGTCCAGGACCAACTATGGCTACACCTTC.

This clonotype was detected ten times or more. This chain connects TRBV11-3 to TRBJ1-1; 7 positions match TRBD1. The V segment lost 7 bases and the J segment 3 bases; nucleotides outside the gene matches: 5. Germline loops: CDR1 SGHNT, CDR2 YENEEA. The CDR3 sequence is 13 residues long. CDR3 sequence reads: CASKGGADTEAFF. The CDR3 DNA reads as TGTGCCAGCAAAGGGGGCGCGGACACTGAAGCTTTCTTT.

V gene TRBV29-1 combines with J gene TRBJ2-5, with TRBD1 matching over 8 bases. The trim removed 7 bases at V and 5 bases at J, leaving 15 bases unmatched. This CDR3 comprises 15 residues. Germline assignment: CDR1 SQVTM and CDR2 ANQGSEA. As DNA, the CDR3 is TGCAGCGCCTCACCGGAGCAGGGGGCTTATGAGACCCAGTACTTC. The encoded protein is CSASPEQGAYETQYF.

This clonotype was recorded at least ten times. J is TRBJ1-1 and V is TRBV7-8; possible D gene TRBD1, 5 bases. Looked up from germline, CDR1 is SGHVS and CDR2 is FQNEAQ. The CDR3 totals 14 residues. V was cut by 4 bases and J by 1 base, with 10 bases left in between. This chain's CDR3 is CASSWRDQNTEAFF. The CDR3 DNA follows: TGTGCCAGCAGCTGGCGGGACCAGAACACTGAAGCTTTCTTT.

The chain recombines TRBV10-2 with TRBJ2-7; D unresolved. This CDR3 is built from 13 residues. V lost 8 bases, J lost 2 bases, and 13 bases lay in between. The germline V gene has CDR1 WSHSY and CDR2 SAAADI. The DNA of the CDR3 is TGCGCCAGCTTCGGAGCGATCGCCTACGAGCAGTACTTC. This translates into CASFGAIAYEQYF.

This clonotype has at least ten counts. This chain connects TRBV30 to TRBJ2-1; unclear D gene. The CDR3 contains 13 residues. Trimming removed 5 bases at V and 0 bases at J, with 8 bases between. Germline CDR1 GTSNPN, CDR2 SVGIG (reference sequence). CDR3 loop: CAWSKVSYNEQFF. Here the CDR3 DNA reads TGTGCCTGGTCTAAGGTCTCCTACAATGAGCAGTTCTTC.

This clonotype was seen only a few times. One base away lies a much larger clone, so this may be a sequencing read error. The J gene is TRBJ2-7, the V gene TRBV6-2 or TRBV6-3; D remains ambiguous. The V gene's germline CDR1 is MNHEY and CDR2 SVGEGT. CDR3 size: 14 residues. This chain's CDR3 is CASSSLHSSYEQHF. The DNA of the CDR3 is TGTGCCAGCAGTTCCCTTCATAGCTCCTACGAGCAGCACTTC.

This clonotype showed up many times. This chain links TRBV6-6 with TRBJ2-3; 12 bases agree with TRBD2. The CDR3 is 18 amino acids. Germline V gene lookup returns CDR1 MNHNY and CDR2 SVGAGI (reference sequence). V shed 1 base, J shed 2 bases, and the junction held 7 bases outside the gene matches. In DNA form, the CDR3 reads TGTGCCAGCAGTTACTACAGACTAGCGGGGGCCCCCACAGATACGCAGTATTTT. It is translated as CASSYYRLAGAPTDTQYF.

This clonotype was seen a handful of times. CDR3 bases: TGCAGTGCTAGAGGACTAGCGGGGGGTTCCGTAGATACGCAGTATTTT. The encoded protein is CSARGLAGGSVDTQYF. The V call is TRBV20-1, the J call TRBJ2-3; 13 nucleotides line up with TRBD2. The J segment lost 5 bases and the V segment lost 1 base, leaving 6 bases of the junction unmatched. Germline V lookup: CDR1 DFQATT, CDR2 SNEGSKA (reference sequence). CDR3 length equals 16 residues.

This clonotype was detected a few times. The rearrangement uses TRBV29-1 and TRBJ2-7; maybe TRBD1 (6 bases). CDR1 SQVTM and CDR2 ANQGSEA come from the germline V gene. Trimming removed 4 bases at V and 2 bases at J, with 15 bases between. This CDR3 is 14 amino acids long. CDR3 coding DNA: TGCAGCGTTGTCCCCCCAGGGGTTACCTACGAGCAGTACTTC. Translation gives CSVVPPGVTYEQYF.

The chain combines TRBV5-1 with TRBJ2-1; D not resolved. The length of the CDR3 is 14 residues. Trimming took 3 bases from V and 1 from J, leaving 8 bases between them. The germline CDR1 and CDR2 sequences are SGHRS and YFSETQ. The CDR3 bases are TGCGCCAGCAGCTCCGAGTTTTCCTACAATGAGCAGTTCTTC. It yields the protein CASSSEFSYNEQFF.

This clonotype was observed many times. V is TRBV3-1 and J is TRBJ1-1; D might be TRBD1 (5 bases). V was clipped by 0 bases and J by 5 bases, with 10 bases between them. The CDR3 consists of 14 residues. Germline-derived CDR1 and CDR2 are LGHDT and YNNKEL (reference sequence). The CDR3 coding sequence is TGTGCCAGCAGCCAAGATCAATGGGGGACTGAAGCTTTCTTT. This encodes CASSQDQWGTEAFF.

This clonotype was observed at least ten times. One junction end does not reproduce the germline sequence, and a read error may be involved. The chain is built from TRBV11-2 and TRBJ2-7, with a weak D call TRBD2 (5 bases). The CDR3 loop spans 14 amino acids. CDR1 and CDR2 from the germline V gene are SGHAT and FQNNGV. CDR3 coding DNA: TGTGCCAGCAGCCTAGACCCGGGGTTGTACGAGCAGTACTTC. Encoded protein: CASSLDPGLYEQYF. Together with reference TRBV11-2 and TRBJ2-7, the CDR3 gives the full variable domain: EAGVAQSPRYKIIEKRQSVAFWCNPISGHATLYWYQQILGQGPKLLIQFQNNGVVDDSQLPKDRFSAERLKGVDSTLKIQPAKLEDSAVYLCASSLDPGLYEQYFGPGTRLTVT.

This clonotype occurred a few times. This sequence joins TRBV6-1 and TRBJ2-1; 8 positions agree with TRBD2. CDR3 size: 16 residues. The germline V gene encodes CDR1 MNHNS and CDR2 SASEGT. V shed 1 base and J 6 bases; nucleotides not matched to a gene: 8. CDR3 in amino acids: CASSEVGGGAFNEQFF. In DNA, the CDR3 is TGTGCCAGCAGTGAAGTCGGGGGGGGCGCATTCAATGAGCAGTTCTTC.

This clonotype has more than one count but fewer than ten. The rearrangement uses TRBV27 and TRBJ2-7, with D hard to call. Germline V gives CDR1 MNHEY, CDR2 SMNVEV (reference sequence). Trimming took 0 bases from V and 5 from J, leaving 11 bases between them. This CDR3 is 14 amino acids long. In DNA, the CDR3 is TGTGCCAGCAGTTTATCCCTAGGTCCCAACGAGCAGTACTTC. Translation gives CASSLSLGPNEQYF.

In its sample, this clonotype was seen a few times. The rearrangement links TRBV7-3 to TRBJ2-6; 12 nucleotides line up with TRBD1. V lost 1 base to trimming and J lost 4 bases; unmatched junction nucleotides: 11. The CDR3 contains 20 residues. CDR1 is SGHTA and CDR2 is FQGTGA in the germline V gene. The CDR3 reads CASSLSAPGQGALGANVLTF. The CDR3, as DNA: TGTGCCAGCAGCTTAAGTGCTCCGGGACAGGGGGCCCTGGGGGCCAACGTCCTGACTTTC. Filled out from reference TRBV7-3 and TRBJ2-6, the complete variable domain reads GAGVSQTPSNKVTEKGKYVELRCDPISGHTALYWYRQSLGQGPEFLIYFQGTGAADDSGLPNDRFFAVRPEGSVSTLKIQRTERGDSAVYLCASSLSAPGQGALGANVLTFGAGSRLTVL.

In this sample, this clonotype turned up many times. The rearrangement joins TRBV5-1 to TRBJ2-3; 8 bases align to TRBD2. The CDR3 runs to 15 residues. Germline V gene lookup returns CDR1 SGHRS and CDR2 YFSETQ. Trimming at V came to 0 bases and at J to 2 bases, leaving 2 bases not matched to a gene. In DNA, the CDR3 is TGCGCCAGCAGCTTGGAGACTAGCGCCACAGATACGCAGTATTTT. This translates into CASSLETSATDTQYF.

The chain uses TRBV28 and TRBJ1-1; weak D call: TRBD1 (6 bases). The V and J ends lost 9 bases and 1 base respectively, with 18 bases between them. Germline loops: CDR1 MDHEN, CDR2 SYDVKM. The CDR3 runs 15 residues. The CDR3: CASLYRTTGNTEAFF. CDR3 coding DNA: TGTGCCAGTTTATACCGAACGACAGGGAACACTGAAGCTTTCTTT.

This clonotype was seen repeatedly, ten times or more. The chain couples TRBV7-6 to TRBJ1-1; tentatively, D is TRBD1 (5 bases). The CDR3 runs to 15 residues. Deletions cut 5 bases from V and 1 base from J, with 14 bases between. Per germline, CDR1 SGHVS and CDR2 FNYEAQ. CDR3 coding DNA: TGTGCCAGCAGCACCGCGGAACAGGAGAACACTGAAGCTTTCTTT. Encoded protein: CASSTAEQENTEAFF.

This clonotype has just one count. The V call is TRBV30, the J call TRBJ2-4; D gene unclear. The CDR3 has 20 amino acids. V dropped 0 bases and J dropped 0 bases, with 24 bases sitting between them. Germline assignment: CDR1 GTSNPN and CDR2 SVGIG (reference sequence). The chain's CDR3 is CAWSVGAARVSSLAKNIQYF. CDR3 bases: TGTGCCTGGAGTGTCGGTGCAGCGAGAGTTTCTTCTTTAGCCAAAAACATTCAGTACTTC.

This clonotype was observed a handful of times. The gene calls are TRBV6-6 and TRBJ1-1; no firm D call. Per the germline V gene, CDR1 is MNHNY and CDR2 is SVGAGI (reference sequence). The germline V and J ends were trimmed by 2 bases and 1 base, with 14 bases remaining between them. The CDR3 spans 16 residues. The CDR3 spells CASSYGSFWGNTEAFF. The CDR3 nucleotides are TGTGCCAGCAGTTACGGGAGTTTCTGGGGGAACACTGAAGCTTTCTTT.

This clonotype was detected a few times. This chain joins TRBV6-1 and TRBJ2-7, with D perhaps being TRBD1 or TRBD2 (5 bases each). V lost 1 base to trimming and J lost 3 bases, with 10 bases between them. The CDR3 has 14 residues. The germline gives CDR1 MNHNS, CDR2 SASEGT. The CDR3 sequence is CASSEVGDLYEQYF. Here the CDR3 DNA reads TGTGCCAGCAGTGAAGTGGGGGATCTCTACGAGCAGTACTTC.